This TCR beta chain was profiled in a study of blood T cell repertoires in COVID-19. Across the study: COVID-19 samples from acute and convalescent phases originated in the United States, Italy and Spain. From T cells, B-cell-depleted T cells, or PBMCs came the material, which was cDNA or gDNA.

Germline-derived CDR1 and CDR2 are LGHDT and YNNKEL (reference sequence). The CDR3 has 15 amino acids. V shed 5 bases and J shed 0 bases, with 8 bases lying between them. Original processing notes: The assay estimated nucleated cells by amplifying reference gene primers. Profiled with immunoSEQ multiplex PCR; TCRdb holds only in-frame clones, not every one. V, J and clone size reflect that table, while D and trimming were determined from the DNA. This repertoire shows approximately 65,000 clones, about 86% found once; its top ten account for more than 0.95%. The chain uses TRBV3-1 (or the pseudogene TRBV3-2) and TRBJ1-6, with D possibly matching TRBD1 (6 bases). Sequenced: peripheral blood. This receptor was identified in a man aged 40-55 years with acute or convalescent COVID-19. The CDR3 loop reads CASSLDSSYNSPLHF. In DNA, the CDR3 is TGTGCCAGCAGCTTGGACAGCTCCTATAATTCACCCCTCCACTTT.